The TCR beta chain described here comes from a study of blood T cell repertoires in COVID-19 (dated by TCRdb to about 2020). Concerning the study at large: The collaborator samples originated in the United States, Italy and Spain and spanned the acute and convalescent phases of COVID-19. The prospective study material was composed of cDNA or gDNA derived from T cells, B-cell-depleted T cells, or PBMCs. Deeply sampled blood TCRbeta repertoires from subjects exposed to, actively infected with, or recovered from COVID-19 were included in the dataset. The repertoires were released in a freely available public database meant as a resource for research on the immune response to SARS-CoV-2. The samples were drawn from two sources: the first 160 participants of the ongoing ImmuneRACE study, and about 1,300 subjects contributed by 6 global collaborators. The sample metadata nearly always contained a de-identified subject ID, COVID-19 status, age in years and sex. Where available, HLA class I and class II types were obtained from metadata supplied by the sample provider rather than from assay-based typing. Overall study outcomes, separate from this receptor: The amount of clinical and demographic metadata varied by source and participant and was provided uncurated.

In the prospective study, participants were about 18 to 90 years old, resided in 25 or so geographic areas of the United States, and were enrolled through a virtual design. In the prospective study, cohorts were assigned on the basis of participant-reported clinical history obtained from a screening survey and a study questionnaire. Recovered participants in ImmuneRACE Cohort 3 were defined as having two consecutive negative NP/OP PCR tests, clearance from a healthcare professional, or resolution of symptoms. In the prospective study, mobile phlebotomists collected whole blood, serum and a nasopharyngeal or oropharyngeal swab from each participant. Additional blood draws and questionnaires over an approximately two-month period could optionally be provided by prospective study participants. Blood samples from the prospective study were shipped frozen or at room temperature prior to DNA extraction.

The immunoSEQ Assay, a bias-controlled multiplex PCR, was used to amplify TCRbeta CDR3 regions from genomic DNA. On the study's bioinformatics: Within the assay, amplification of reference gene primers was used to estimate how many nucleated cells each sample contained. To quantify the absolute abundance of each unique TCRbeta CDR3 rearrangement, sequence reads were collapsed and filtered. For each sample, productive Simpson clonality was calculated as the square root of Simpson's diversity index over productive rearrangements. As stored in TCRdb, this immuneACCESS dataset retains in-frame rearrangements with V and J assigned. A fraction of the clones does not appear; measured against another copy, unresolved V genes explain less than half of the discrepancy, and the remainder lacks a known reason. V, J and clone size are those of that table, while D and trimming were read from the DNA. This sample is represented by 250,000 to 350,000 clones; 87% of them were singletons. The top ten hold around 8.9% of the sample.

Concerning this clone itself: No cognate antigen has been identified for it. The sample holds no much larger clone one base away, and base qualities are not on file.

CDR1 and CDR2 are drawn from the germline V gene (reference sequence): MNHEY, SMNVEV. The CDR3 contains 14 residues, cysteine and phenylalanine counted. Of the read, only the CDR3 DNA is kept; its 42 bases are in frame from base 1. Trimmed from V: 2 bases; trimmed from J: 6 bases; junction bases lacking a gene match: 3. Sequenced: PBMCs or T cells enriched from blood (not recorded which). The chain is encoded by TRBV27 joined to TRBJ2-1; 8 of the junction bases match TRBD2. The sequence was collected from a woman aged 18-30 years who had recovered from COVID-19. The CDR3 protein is CASSLIGGANEQFF. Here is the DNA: TGTGCCAGCAGTTTAATCGGGGGGGCCAATGAGCAGTTCTTC.